The rows below give T cell receptor beta chains drawn from one sample of a study of T cell repertoires in cytomegalovirus infection. MiXCR, applied by TCRdb to the reads, yields one record per CDR3 protein. The sample records about 770,000 distinct CDR3 sequences, about 28% being singletons. Their recognized antigens are unknown. The starting material was cultured CD8+ T cells from PBMCs, obtained from culture after CMV antigen stimulation. The receptor source for this set is a human donor in good health (CMV status not recorded). Some clones in this sample may be carry-over from other donors' samples. The CDR3 runs from the conserved cysteine through the conserved F or W. A D gene is named only where the DNA matches it firmly. Not every row has a clone size; where given, it reads once, few, many or a size class.

>TRBD1|TRBJ2-2|many|TRBV7-2
CAERDRGTGELFF
TGTGCCGAAAGGGACAGGGGCACCGGGGAGCTGTTTTTT
>.|TRBJ1-2|few|TRBV27
CASSLRGINGYTF
TGTGCCAGCAGTTTACGAGGGATTAATGGCTACACCTTC
>.|TRBJ1-2|.|TRBV6-6
CASMERDGYTF
TGTGCCAGCATGGAACGGGATGGCTACACCTTC
>.|TRBJ2-5|.|TRBV28
CVSSFPRPDRTDQETQYF
TGTGTCAGCAGTTTCCCCAGGCCAGACCGGACGGACCAAGAGACCCAGTACTTC
>.|TRBJ2-5|.|TRBV11-2
CASSPQGRDLETQYF
TGTGCCAGCAGCCCACAGGGGAGGGACCTCGAGACCCAGTACTTC
>.|TRBJ1-2|.|TRBV15
CATSHPGANYGYTF
TGTGCCACCAGCCATCCGGGAGCTAACTATGGCTACACCTTC
>.|TRBJ2-7|many|TRBV25-1
CASSVGGPGEQYF
TGTGCCAGCAGCGTCGGGGGGCCGGGGGAGCAGTACTTC
>.|TRBJ1-2|many|TRBV7-2
CASSLLAAHDGYTF
TGTGCCAGCAGCTTATTGGCAGCCCACGATGGCTACACCTTC
>.|TRBJ1-2|many|TRBV6-1
CASSSGPANYGYTF
TGTGCCAGCAGTTCAGGGCCCGCTAACTATGGCTACACCTTC
>TRBD1|TRBJ2-2|.|TRBV3-1
CASSNFVRTGDPNTGELLF
TGTGCCAGCAGCAACTTCGTTCGGACAGGGGATCCGAACACCGGGGAGCTGTTGTTT
>.|TRBJ2-5|few|TRBV19
CASSPNLASPKTQYF
TGTGCCAGTAGTCCCAACCTAGCCTCACCTAAGACCCAGTACTTC
>.|TRBJ1-2|.|TRBV27
CASSPHPDGLEDGYTF
TGTGCCAGCAGCCCCCACCCGGACGGTTTAGAGGATGGCTACACCTTC
>TRBD2|TRBJ2-3|.|TRBV4-2
CASSQVSSGGQQDTQYF
TGTGCCAGCAGCCAGGTTTCTAGCGGGGGGCAACAAGATACGCAGTATTTT
>TRBD1|TRBJ2-1|.|TRBV4-3
CASSPDRGQEGNEQFF
TGCGCCAGCAGCCCGGACAGGGGGCAAGAGGGCAATGAGCAGTTCTTC
>TRBD1|TRBJ1-1|few|TRBV7-9
CASSHNPTGGPTEAFF
TGTGCCAGCAGCCACAATCCAACAGGGGGCCCGACTGAAGCTTTCTTT
>.|TRBJ1-3|.|TRBV7-8
CASSLGSQGFFFNTIYF
TGTGCCAGCAGCTTAGGTTCCCAGGGGTTTTTTTTTAACACCATATATTTT
>.|TRBJ1-4|.|TRBV5-4
CASSSFGETNEKLFF
TGTGCCAGCAGCTCATTCGGGGAAACTAATGAAAAACTGTTTTTT
>TRBD1|TRBJ1-1|few|TRBV27
CASSFGTGWNTEAFF
TGTGCCAGCAGTTTCGGGACAGGGTGGAATACTGAAGCTTTCTTT
>.|TRBJ2-2|.|TRBV19
CASKKQNTGELFF
TGTGCCAGTAAGAAGCAGAACACCGGGGAGCTGTTTTTT
>.|TRBJ2-2|.|TRBV7-6
CSWGDTGELFF
TGCTCTTGGGGGGACACCGGGGAGCTGTTTTTT
>.|TRBJ2-1|many|TRBV7-8
CASNLDRRGVDNEQFF
TGTGCCAGCAACTTAGATCGGAGGGGTGTAGACAATGAGCAGTTCTTC
>.|TRBJ2-5|.|TRBV14
CASSRRGEFQETQYF
TGTGCCAGCAGCCGAAGGGGAGAATTCCAAGAGACCCAGTACTTC
>TRBD1|TRBJ2-2|.|TRBV7-3
CASSPHRGTGELFF
TGTGCCAGCAGCCCCCACAGGGGAACCGGGGAGCTGTTTTTT
>.|TRBJ2-1|.|TRBV6-6
CASTLQGGILGEQFF
TGTGCCAGCACCCTACAGGGGGGGATCTTGGGTGAGCAGTTCTTC
>.|TRBJ2-1|many|TRBV7-2
CASSLVLGGYNEQFF
TGTGCCAGCAGCTTAGTCCTAGGGGGCTACAATGAGCAGTTCTTC
>.|TRBJ1-1|.|TRBV2
CASPRGSNTEAFF
TGTGCCAGCCCCCGCGGGAGCAACACTGAAGCTTTCTTT
>.|TRBJ2-1|many|TRBV11-2
CASSFSLSSYNEQFF
TGTGCCAGCAGCTTTTCTTTGAGCTCCTACAATGAGCAGTTCTTC
>TRBD2|TRBJ2-5|.|TRBV15
CATSRDRTSGVQETQYF
TGTGCCACCAGCAGAGATAGGACTAGCGGGGTTCAAGAGACCCAGTACTTC
>.|TRBJ1-5|few|TRBV19
CASSMRQINQPQHF
TGTGCCAGTAGTATGAGGCAGATAAATCAGCCCCAGCATTTT
>.|TRBJ1-6|once|TRBV5-6
CASSLMDEYNSPLHF
TGTGCCAGCAGCTTAATGGACGAGTATAATTCACCCCTCCACTTT
>.|TRBJ2-3|.|TRBV12-3/TRBV12-4
CASSPPGDGQENF
TGTGCCAGCAGCCCACCGGGAGACGGACAAGAAAATTTT
>TRBD1|TRBJ1-3|.|TRBV6-1
CASRPGQSSGNTIYF
TGTGCCAGCAGGCCGGGACAGAGCTCTGGAAACACCATATATTTT
>.|TRBJ2-1|few|TRBV11-3
CASSIFRLIAYNEQFF
TGTGCCAGCAGTATATTCCGTCTAATCGCCTACAATGAGCAGTTCTTC
>.|TRBJ1-2|few|TRBV12-3/TRBV12-4
CASSFPGAVYGYTF
TGTGCCAGCAGTTTCCCAGGGGCCGTCTATGGCTACACCTTC
>TRBD2|TRBJ2-1|.|TRBV6-5
CASSPRTSGRLKNEQFF
TGTGCCAGCAGTCCTCGGACTAGCGGGAGACTAAAGAATGAGCAGTTCTTC
>.|TRBJ2-5|few|TRBV7-6
CASSLPPSEPLQETQYF
TGTGCCAGCAGCTTACCCCCTAGCGAGCCTTTACAAGAGACCCAGTACTTC
>TRBD1|TRBJ1-2|few|TRBV25-1
CASSGRPGQGITNYGYTF
TGTGCCAGCAGTGGACGACCGGGACAGGGGATCACTAACTATGGCTACACCTTC
>.|TRBJ2-1|few|TRBV7-9
CASSSTPAVVNEQFF
TGTGCCAGCAGCTCGACACCTGCGGTGGTCAATGAGCAGTTCTTC
>TRBD2|TRBJ2-1|many|TRBV6-5
CASSLTSGGGNEQFF
TGTGCCAGCAGCCTAACTAGCGGGGGGGGTAATGAGCAGTTCTTC
>.|TRBJ2-6|.|TRBV12-3/TRBV12-4
CASSSMKSGANVLTF
TGTGCCAGCAGTTCCATGAAGTCTGGGGCCAACGTCCTGACTTTC
>TRBD2|TRBJ2-7|.|TRBV19
CASAPSGGYYEQYF
TGTGCCAGCGCCCCGTCGGGGGGATACTACGAGCAGTACTTC
>.|TRBJ2-3|few|TRBV7-9
CASSGGFGLYF
TGTGCCAGCAGCGGGGGATTCGGTCTGTATTTT
>TRBD1|TRBJ2-1|.|TRBV24-1
CATSDPSGTGNSDEQFF
TGTGCCACCAGTGACCCCTCCGGGACAGGGAACTCTGATGAGCAGTTCTTC
>.|TRBJ2-3|.|TRBV29-1
CSAGVLDTQYF
TGCAGCGCTGGGGTGTTGGATACGCAGTATTTT
>.|TRBJ1-5|.|TRBV2
CASSANLNQPQHF
TGTGCCAGCAGTGCCAACCTAAATCAGCCCCAGCATTTT
>.|TRBJ2-7|many|TRBV27
CASSFFRSNRVYEQYF
TGTGCCAGCAGTTTTTTTAGGTCAAACAGGGTGTACGAGCAGTACTTC
>.|TRBJ2-2|once|TRBV29-1
CSVGGYTGELFF
TGCAGCGTTGGAGGATACACCGGGGAGCTGTTTTTT
>TRBD1|TRBJ1-5|many|TRBV6-2/TRBV6-3
CASSYGTGNQPQHF
TGTGCCAGCAGTTATGGGACAGGGAATCAGCCCCAGCATTTT
>.|TRBJ2-7|.|TRBV14
CASSQDVGSYEQYF
TGTGCCAGCAGCCAAGATGTGGGCTCCTACGAGCAGTACTTC
>.|TRBJ1-6|many|TRBV7-2
CASSRPGLTDSPLHF
TGTGCCAGCAGCCGTCCGGGGCTTACGGATTCACCCCTCCACTTT
>.|TRBJ1-1|.|TRBV20-1
CSARVLVDFF
TGCAGTGCTAGGGTGTTAGTTGATTTCTTT
>.|TRBJ2-1|.|TRBV11-1
CASSSPGTIEQFF
TGTGCCAGCAGCTCACCCGGGACAATAGAGCAGTTCTTC
>.|TRBJ2-3|.|TRBV6-8
CASSYDSKVSTDTQYF
TGTGCCAGCAGTTACGACTCAAAGGTTAGCACAGATACGCAGTATTTT